Each of the 4 T cell receptor beta chains below was sequenced from the same sample in a study of stem cell transplantation in POMP-related autoinflammatory disease (TCRdb year 2021). Receptor amplification or capture employed the immunoSEQ multiplex PCR assay. TCRdb provides this immuneACCESS table in a form limited to in-frame rearrangements. Some clones are lacking; in checked studies, under half of them reflect an unresolved V gene, and why the rest are absent is not known. The sample table holds hundreds of clones, of which just over 90% were seen once. The top ten clonotypes cover 6.5% to 9.5% of the sample. Sample time point, as interpreted from the label and publication: after hematopoietic stem cell transplant. The sample here was CD4+ follicular helper T cells (Tfh) from PBMCs, taken after stem cell transplantation. The sample's cell subset or site label, decoded: T follicular helper cells. These receptors all stem from a human patient with POMP-related autoinflammation and immune dysregulation (PRAID). After a transplant, the graft donor may have provided part of the T cells.

This clone occurred a few times. The chain couples TRBV7-9 to TRBJ1-3; D is unclear. The germline V gene encodes CDR1 SEHNR and CDR2 FQNEAQ (reference sequence). V lost 2 bases, J lost 0 bases, and 2 bases lay in between. This CDR3 spans 13 amino acids. CDR3 sequence: CASSLFSGNTIYF. The DNA of the CDR3 is TGTGCCAGCAGCTTATTCTCTGGAAACACCATATATTTT. The full variable domain, in which reference TRBV7-9 and TRBJ1-3 provide the parts outside the CDR3, is DTGVSQNPRHKITKRGQNVTFRCDPISEHNRLYWYRQTLGQGPEFLTYFQNEAQLEKSRLLSDRFSAERPKGSFSTLEIQRTEQGDSAMYLCASSLFSGNTIYFGEGSWLTVV.

This clone has just a few counts. The V gene is TRBV3-1 (or the pseudogene TRBV3-2), the J gene TRBJ2-7; TRBD1 aligns across 7 bases. V shed 3 bases, J shed 6 bases, and the junction held 11 bases outside the gene matches. This CDR3 contains 15 residues. Germline CDR1 LGHDT, CDR2 YNNKEL (reference sequence). In nucleotides, the CDR3 is TGTGCCAGCAGCCAGGGACAGCCCTTAATTTCCGAGCAGTACTTC. It translates to CASSQGQPLISEQYF.

The sample holds one count of this clone. The chain uses TRBV27 and TRBJ1-2; the match to TRBD1 covers 7 bases. The germline CDR1 and CDR2 sequences are MNHEY and SMNVEV (reference sequence). Germline trimming cut 5 bases from V and 6 bases from J; bases unmatched to any gene: 3. CDR3 length: 12 amino acids. CDR3 DNA: TGTGCCAGCAGTACAGGACAGGATGGCTACACCTTC. It yields the protein CASSTGQDGYTF.

V is TRBV25-1 and J is TRBJ2-2; possible D gene TRBD2, 6 bases. This CDR3 region has 15 residues. The germline V gene encodes CDR1 MGHDK and CDR2 SYGVNS. The V gene lost 2 bases and the J gene lost 5 bases, with 12 bases spanning the gap. The CDR3 sequence is CASSEVSAGTGELFF. The CDR3 nucleotides are TGTGCCAGCAGTGAAGTGAGTGCGGGGACCGGGGAGCTGTTTTTT. Full variable domain (remainder filled in from reference TRBV25-1 and TRBJ2-2): EADIYQTPRYLVIGTGKKITLECSQTMGHDKMYWYQQDPGMELHLIHYSYGVNSTEKGDLSSESTVSRIRTEHFPLTLESARPSHTSQYLCASSEVSAGTGELFFGEGSRLTVL.